What follows describes a single T cell receptor (beta chain). What it binds is unknown. CDR1 is SNHLY, CDR2 FYNNEI, per germline. Trimming shortened V by 2 bases and J by 4 bases, and 8 bases separated the two germline ends. The CDR3 runs to 13 residues. This table comes from immunoSEQ multiplex PCR, and its TCRdb copy is limited to in-frame clones, with some not included. The repertoire holds around 96,000 clones, with about 93% as singletons. This sample is part of a study of graft-versus-host responses after intestinal transplantation. Study information: The recipients all started with anti-thymocyte globulin induction and then took tacrolimus and steroids for about three years.

Findings and caveats of the study: Ileal or blood samples showed some GvH clones first, and such clones were also found in recipient marrow.

The sample was unstimulated CD4+ T cells sorted from spleen or lymph node cells, taken before intestinal transplant. This TCR came from a human donor who received an intestinal transplant. The chain combines TRBV2 with TRBJ1-1; D may be TRBD1 (6 bases). CDR3 sequence: CASSEQGSTEAFF. The CDR3 bases are TGTGCCAGCAGTGAACAGGGGAGCACTGAAGCTTTCTTT.